This TCR beta chain was identified in a study of T cells after somatic rescue of genetic block. The repertoire was sequenced with immunoSEQ multiplex PCR; TCRdb's copy has only in-frame clones and lacks some. Of about 67,000 clones in the sample, roughly nine tenths are singletons; the top ten hold about 3%. This TCR came from a man between 35 and 55 years old. Sequenced input: peripheral blood mononuclear cells (PBMCs).

The CDR3 sequence is CASSYGRNEQYF. CDR3 DNA: TGTGCCAGCAGTTACGGGAGGAACGAGCAGTACTTC. The chain carries TRBV6-6 and TRBJ2-7; tentative D call: TRBD2 (6 bases). The CDR3 has 12 amino acids. V dropped 2 bases and J dropped 5 bases, with 7 bases sitting between them. CDR1 MNHNY and CDR2 SVGAGI come from the germline V gene (reference sequence).